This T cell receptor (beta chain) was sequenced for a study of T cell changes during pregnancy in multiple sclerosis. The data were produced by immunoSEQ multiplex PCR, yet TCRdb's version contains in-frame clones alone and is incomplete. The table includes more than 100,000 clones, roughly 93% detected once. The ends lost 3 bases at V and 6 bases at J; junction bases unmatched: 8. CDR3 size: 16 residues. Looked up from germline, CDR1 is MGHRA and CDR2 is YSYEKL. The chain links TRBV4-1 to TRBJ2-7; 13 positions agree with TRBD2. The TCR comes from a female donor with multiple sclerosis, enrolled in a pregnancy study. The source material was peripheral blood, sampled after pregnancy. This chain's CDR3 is CASSQSGLAGKGEQYF. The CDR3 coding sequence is TGCGCCAGCAGCCAGTCGGGACTAGCGGGAAAAGGCGAGCAGTACTTC.